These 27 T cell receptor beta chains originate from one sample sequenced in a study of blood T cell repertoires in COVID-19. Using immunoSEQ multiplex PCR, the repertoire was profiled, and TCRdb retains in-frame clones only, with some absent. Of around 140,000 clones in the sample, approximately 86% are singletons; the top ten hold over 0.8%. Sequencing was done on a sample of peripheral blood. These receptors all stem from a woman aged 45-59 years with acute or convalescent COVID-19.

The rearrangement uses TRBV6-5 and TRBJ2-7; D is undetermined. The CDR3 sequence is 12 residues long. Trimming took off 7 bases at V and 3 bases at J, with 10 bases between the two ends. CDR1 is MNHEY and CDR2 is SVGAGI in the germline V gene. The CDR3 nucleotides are TGTGCCAGCACCCCCTCTCGCTACGAGCAGTACTTC. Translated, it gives CASTPSRYEQYF.

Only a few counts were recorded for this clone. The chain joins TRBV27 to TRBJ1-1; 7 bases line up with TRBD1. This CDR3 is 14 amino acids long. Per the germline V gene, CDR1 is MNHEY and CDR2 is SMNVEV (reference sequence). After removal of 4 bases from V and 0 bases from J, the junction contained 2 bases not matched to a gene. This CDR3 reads CASSWGTVNTEAFF. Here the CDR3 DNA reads TGTGCCAGCAGTTGGGGGACAGTGAACACTGAAGCTTTCTTT.

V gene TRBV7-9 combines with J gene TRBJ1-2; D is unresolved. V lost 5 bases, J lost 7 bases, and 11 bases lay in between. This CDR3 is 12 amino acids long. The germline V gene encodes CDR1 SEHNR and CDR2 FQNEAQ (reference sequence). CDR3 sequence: CASSPGESGYTF. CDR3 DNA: TGTGCCAGCAGCCCTGGGGAGTCTGGCTACACCTTC.

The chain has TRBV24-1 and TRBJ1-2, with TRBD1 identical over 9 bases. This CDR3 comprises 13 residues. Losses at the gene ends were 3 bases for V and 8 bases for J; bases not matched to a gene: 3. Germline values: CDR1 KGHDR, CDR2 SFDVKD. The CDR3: CATSDLTGGGYTF. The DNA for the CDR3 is TGTGCCACCAGTGATCTGACAGGGGGAGGCTACACCTTC.

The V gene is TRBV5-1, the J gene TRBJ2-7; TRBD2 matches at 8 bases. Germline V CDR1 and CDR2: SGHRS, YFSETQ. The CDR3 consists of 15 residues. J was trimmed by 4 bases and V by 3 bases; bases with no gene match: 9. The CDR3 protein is CASSSILAGVYEQYF. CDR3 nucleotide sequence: TGCGCCAGCAGCTCCATTCTAGCGGGTGTTTACGAGCAGTACTTC.

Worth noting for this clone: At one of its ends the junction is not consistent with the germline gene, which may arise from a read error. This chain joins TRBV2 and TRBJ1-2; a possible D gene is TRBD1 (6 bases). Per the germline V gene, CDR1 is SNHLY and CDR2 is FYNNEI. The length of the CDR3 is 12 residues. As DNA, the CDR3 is TGTGCCAGCAGTGAACAGGGGTGGGGCTGCACCTTC. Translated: CASSEQGWGCTF.

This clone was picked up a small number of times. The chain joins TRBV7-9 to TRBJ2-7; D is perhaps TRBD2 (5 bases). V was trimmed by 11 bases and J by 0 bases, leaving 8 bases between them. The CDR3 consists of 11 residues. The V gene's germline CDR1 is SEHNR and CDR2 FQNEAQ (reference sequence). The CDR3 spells CAAEGSYEQYF. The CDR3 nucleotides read TGTGCCGCCGAGGGCTCCTACGAGCAGTACTTC.

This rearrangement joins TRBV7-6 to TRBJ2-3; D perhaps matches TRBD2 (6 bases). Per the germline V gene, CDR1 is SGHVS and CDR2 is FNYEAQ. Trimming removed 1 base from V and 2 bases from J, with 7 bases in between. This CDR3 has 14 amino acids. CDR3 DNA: TGTGCCAGCAGCTTAGGGGACTTCACAGATACGCAGTATTTT. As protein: CASSLGDFTDTQYF. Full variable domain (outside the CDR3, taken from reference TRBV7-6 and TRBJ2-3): GAGVSQSPRYKVTKRGQDVALRCDPISGHVSLYWYRQALGQGPEFLTYFNYEAQQDKSGLPNDRFSAERPEGSISTLTIQRTEQRDSAMYRCASSLGDFTDTQYFGPGTRLTVL.

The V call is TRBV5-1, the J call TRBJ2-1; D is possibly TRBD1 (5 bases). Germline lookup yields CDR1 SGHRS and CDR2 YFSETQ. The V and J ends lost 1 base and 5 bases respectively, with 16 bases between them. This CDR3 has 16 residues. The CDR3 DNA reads TGCGCCAGCAGCTTGCGGTCAGGGTACGCTCACAATGAGCAGTTCTTC. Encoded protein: CASSLRSGYAHNEQFF.

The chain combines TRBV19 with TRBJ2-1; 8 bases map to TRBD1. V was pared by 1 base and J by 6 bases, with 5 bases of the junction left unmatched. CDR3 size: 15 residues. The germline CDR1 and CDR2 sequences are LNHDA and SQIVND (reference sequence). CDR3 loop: CASSIGQGSGNEQFF. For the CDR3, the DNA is TGTGCCAGTAGTATAGGACAGGGGAGTGGCAATGAGCAGTTCTTC.

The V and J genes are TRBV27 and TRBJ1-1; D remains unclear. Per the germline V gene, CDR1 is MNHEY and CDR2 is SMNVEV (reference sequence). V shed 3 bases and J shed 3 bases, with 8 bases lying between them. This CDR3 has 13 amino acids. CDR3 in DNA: TGTGCCAGCAGTTTTGGTACGGACACTGAAGCTTTCTTT. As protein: CASSFGTDTEAFF.

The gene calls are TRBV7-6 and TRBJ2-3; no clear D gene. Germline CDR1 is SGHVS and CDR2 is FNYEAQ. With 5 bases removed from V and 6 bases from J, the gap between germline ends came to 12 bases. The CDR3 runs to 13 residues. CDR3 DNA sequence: TGTGCCAGCAGCACCGGGTCGGCGGATACGCAGTATTTT. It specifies CASSTGSADTQYF.

The CDR3 DNA follows: TGCGCCAGCAGCGGTCGACAGAGAACACATGGCTACACCTTC. Amino acids: CASSGRQRTHGYTF. The J gene is TRBJ1-2, the V gene TRBV10-2; tentatively, D is TRBD1 (5 bases). V lost 6 bases, J lost 6 bases, and 17 bases lay in between. This CDR3 comprises 14 residues. Germline CDR1 and CDR2: WSHSY and SAAADI.

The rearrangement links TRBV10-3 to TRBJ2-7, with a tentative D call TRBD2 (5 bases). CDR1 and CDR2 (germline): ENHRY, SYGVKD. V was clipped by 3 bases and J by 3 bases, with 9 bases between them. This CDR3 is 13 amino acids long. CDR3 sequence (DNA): TGTGCCATCAGTGACGGAAGCGGCTACGAGCAGTACTTC. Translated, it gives CAISDGSGYEQYF.

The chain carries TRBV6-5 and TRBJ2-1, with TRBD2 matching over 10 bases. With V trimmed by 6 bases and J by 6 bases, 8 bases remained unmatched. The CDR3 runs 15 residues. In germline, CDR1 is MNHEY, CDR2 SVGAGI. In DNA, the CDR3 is TGTGCCAGCAGACTGAGCGGGGGGGCGAGCAATGAGCAGTTCTTC. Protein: CASRLSGGASNEQFF.

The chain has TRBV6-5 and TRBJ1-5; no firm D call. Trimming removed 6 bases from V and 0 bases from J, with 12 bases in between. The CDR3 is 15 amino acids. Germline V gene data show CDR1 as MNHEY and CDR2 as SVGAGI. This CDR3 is CASRGGWDSNQPQHF. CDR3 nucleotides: TGTGCCAGCAGGGGAGGTTGGGATAGCAATCAGCCCCAGCATTTT.

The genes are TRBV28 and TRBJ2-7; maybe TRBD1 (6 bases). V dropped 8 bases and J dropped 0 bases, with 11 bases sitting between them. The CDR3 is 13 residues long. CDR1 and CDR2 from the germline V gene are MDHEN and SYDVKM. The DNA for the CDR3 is TGTGCCAGCCGAACAGGGAGCTCCTACGAGCAGTACTTC. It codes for CASRTGSSYEQYF.

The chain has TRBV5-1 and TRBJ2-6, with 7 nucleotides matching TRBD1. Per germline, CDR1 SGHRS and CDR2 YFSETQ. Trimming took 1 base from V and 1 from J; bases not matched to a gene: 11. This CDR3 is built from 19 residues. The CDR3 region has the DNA TGCGCCAGCAGCTTGAGGGTAGGGGGCAGCCGATCTGGGGCCAACGTCCTGACTTTC. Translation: CASSLRVGGSRSGANVLTF.

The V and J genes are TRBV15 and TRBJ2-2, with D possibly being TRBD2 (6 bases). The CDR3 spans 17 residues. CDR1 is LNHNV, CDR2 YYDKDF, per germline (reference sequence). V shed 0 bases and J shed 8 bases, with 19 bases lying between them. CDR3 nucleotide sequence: TGTGCCACCAGCAGAGATTCTGGAGGGCCTCGGAGAGGGGAGCTGTTTTTT. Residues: CATSRDSGGPRRGELFF. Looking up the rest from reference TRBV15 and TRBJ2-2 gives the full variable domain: DAMVIQNPRYQVTQFGKPVTLSCSQTLNHNVMYWYQQKSSQAPKLLFHYYDKDFNNEADTPDNFQSRRPNTSFCFLDIRSPGLGDTAMYLCATSRDSGGPRRGELFFGEGSRLTVL.

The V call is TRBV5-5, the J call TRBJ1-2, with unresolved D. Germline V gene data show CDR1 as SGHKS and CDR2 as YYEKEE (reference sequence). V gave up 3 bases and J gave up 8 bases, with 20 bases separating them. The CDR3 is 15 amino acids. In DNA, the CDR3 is TGTGCCAGCAGCTCCGTGCGAGGGAAGAGAGGGGGCTACACCTTC. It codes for CASSSVRGKRGGYTF.

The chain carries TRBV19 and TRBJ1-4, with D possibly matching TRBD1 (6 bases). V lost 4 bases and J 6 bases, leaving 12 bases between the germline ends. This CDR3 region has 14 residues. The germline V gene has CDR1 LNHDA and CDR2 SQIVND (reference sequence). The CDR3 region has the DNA TGTGCCAGTAGTAATAGGGCAGGGGATGAAAAACTGTTTTTT. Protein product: CASSNRAGDEKLFF.

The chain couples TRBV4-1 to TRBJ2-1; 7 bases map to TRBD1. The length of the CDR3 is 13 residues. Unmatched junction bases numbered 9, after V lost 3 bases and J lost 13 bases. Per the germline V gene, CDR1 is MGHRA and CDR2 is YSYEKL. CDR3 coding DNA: TGCGCCAGCAGCCACGGACAGGAACGGACTCAGTTCTTC. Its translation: CASSHGQERTQFF.

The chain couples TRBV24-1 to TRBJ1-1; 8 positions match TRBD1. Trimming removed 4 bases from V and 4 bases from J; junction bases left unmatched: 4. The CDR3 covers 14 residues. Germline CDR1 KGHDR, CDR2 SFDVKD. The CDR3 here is CATSDSGGGTEAFF. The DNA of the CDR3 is TGTGCCACCAGTGACTCAGGGGGCGGCACTGAAGCTTTCTTT.

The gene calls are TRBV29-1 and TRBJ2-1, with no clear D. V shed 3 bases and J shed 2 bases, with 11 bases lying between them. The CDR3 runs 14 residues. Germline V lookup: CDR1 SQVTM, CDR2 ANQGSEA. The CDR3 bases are TGCAGCGTTGAGGCGGTTAGAACCTACAATGAGCAGTTCTTC. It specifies CSVEAVRTYNEQFF.

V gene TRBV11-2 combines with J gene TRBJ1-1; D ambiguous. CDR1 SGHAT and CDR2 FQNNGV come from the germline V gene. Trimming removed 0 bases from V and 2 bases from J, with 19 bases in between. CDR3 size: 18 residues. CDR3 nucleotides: TGTGCCAGCAGCTTAGATACCCCTTTGCAAGGGAGTAACACTGAAGCTTTCTTT. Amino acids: CASSLDTPLQGSNTEAFF.

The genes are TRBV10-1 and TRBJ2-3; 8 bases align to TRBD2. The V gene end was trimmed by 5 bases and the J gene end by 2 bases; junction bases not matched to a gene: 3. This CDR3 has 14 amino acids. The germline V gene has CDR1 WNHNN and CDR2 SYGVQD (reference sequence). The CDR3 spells CASSQAGATDTQYF. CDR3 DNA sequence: TGCGCCAGCAGTCAAGCGGGAGCCACAGATACGCAGTATTTT.

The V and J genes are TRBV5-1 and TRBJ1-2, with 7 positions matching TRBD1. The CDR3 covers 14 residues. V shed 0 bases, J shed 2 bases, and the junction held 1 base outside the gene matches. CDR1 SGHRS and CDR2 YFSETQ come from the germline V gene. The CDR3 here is CASSLVTGNYGYTF. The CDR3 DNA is TGCGCCAGCAGCTTGGTGACAGGGAACTATGGCTACACCTTC.